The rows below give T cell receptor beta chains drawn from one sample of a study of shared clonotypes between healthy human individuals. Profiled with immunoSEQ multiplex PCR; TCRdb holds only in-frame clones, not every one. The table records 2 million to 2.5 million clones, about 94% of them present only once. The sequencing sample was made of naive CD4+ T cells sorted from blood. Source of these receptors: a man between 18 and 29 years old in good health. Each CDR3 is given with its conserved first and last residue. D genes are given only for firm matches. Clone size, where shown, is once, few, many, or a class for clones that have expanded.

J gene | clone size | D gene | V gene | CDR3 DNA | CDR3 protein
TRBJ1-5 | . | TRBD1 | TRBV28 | TGTGCCAGCAGCTTCGGGACAGAACGCAATCAGCCCCAGCATTTT | CASSFGTERNQPQHF
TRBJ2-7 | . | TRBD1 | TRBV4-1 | TGCGCCAGCAGCCAAGGGGCGGGGACAGGTGCCTCCTACGAGCAGTACTTC | CASSQGAGTGASYEQYF
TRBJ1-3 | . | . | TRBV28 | TGTGCCAGCAGTTTTGTCAGCTCTGGAAACACCATATATTTT | CASSFVSSGNTIYF
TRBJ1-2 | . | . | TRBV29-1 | TGCAGCGTAAGTTTGGCAGGTGGAATGAGTGGCTACACCTTC | CSVSLAGGMSGYTF
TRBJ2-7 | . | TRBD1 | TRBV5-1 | TGCGCCAGCAGCTTGGAGGACAGGACCTACGAGCAGTACTTC | CASSLEDRTYEQYF
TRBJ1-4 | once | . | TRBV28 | TGTGCCAGCTACCGGGACCGACGGTATGAAAAACTGTTTTTT | CASYRDRRYEKLFF
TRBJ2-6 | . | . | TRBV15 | TGTGCCACCAGCGGACCCGAGGGGGCTGGGGCCAACGTCCTGACTTTC | CATSGPEGAGANVLTF
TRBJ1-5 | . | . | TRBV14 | TGTGCCAGCAGCGCAACGGTTAATCAGCCCCAGCATTTT | CASSATVNQPQHF
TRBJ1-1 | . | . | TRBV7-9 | TGTGCCAGCAGCCCTCAGGGTGGGATCACTGAAGCTTTCTTT | CASSPQGGITEAFF
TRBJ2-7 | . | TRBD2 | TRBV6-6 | TGTGCCAGCAGGCGAGACGGGGGGGGCTACGAGCAGTACTTC | CASRRDGGGYEQYF
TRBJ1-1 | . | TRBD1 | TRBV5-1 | TGCGCCAGCAGCTTGGTTCCCTTAGACAGGGGGTACACTGAAGCTTTCTTT | CASSLVPLDRGYTEAFF
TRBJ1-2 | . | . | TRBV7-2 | TGTGCCAGCAGCCCGGGGGGCGGGGGTCTATTTGGCTACACCTTC | CASSPGGGGLFGYTF
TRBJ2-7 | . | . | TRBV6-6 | TGTGCCAGCAGTTACCGCCTTACCTACGAGCAGTACTTC | CASSYRLTYEQYF
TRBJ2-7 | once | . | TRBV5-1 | TGCGCCAGCAGCTTGGTTACAGGGCCGAGCGAGCAGTACTTC | CASSLVTGPSEQYF
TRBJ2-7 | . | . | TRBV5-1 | TGCGCCAGCAGCTACCGGAACGACGAGCAGTACTTC | CASSYRNDEQYF
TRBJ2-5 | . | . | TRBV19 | TGTGCCAGTAGTAAGTCGACGGCTGAGACCCAGTACTTC | CASSKSTAETQYF
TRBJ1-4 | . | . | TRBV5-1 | TGCGCCAGCAGCTTGGTCTCGGCTTTTAATGAAAAACTGTTTTTT | CASSLVSAFNEKLFF
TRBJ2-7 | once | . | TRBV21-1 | TGTGCCAGCAGCAAAGGGGGGACAGGGGAGATTTACGAGCAGTACTTC | CASSKGGTGEIYEQYF
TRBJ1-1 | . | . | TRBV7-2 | TGTGCCAGCAGCTTCCGGGCAGGGACCACTGAAGCTTTCTTT | CASSFRAGTTEAFF
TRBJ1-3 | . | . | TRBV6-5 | TGTGCCAGCAGACGGACTGGTGGAAACACCATATATTTT | CASRRTGGNTIYF
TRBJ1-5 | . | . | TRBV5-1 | TGCGCCAGCAGCTACGACGGAACTGCTCAGCCCCAGCATTTT | CASSYDGTAQPQHF
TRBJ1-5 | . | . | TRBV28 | TGTGCCAGCAGTTTGGGTACAGGATTCGGGCAGCCCCAGCATTTT | CASSLGTGFGQPQHF
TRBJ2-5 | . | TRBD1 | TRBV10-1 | TGCGCCAGCAGTGAGGGGACAGCGCAAGAGACCCAGTACTTC | CASSEGTAQETQYF
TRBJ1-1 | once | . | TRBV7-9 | TGTGCCAGCAGCTTAGCGAAGGGGCCGAACACTGAAGCTTTCTTT | CASSLAKGPNTEAFF
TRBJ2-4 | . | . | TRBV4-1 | TGCGCCAGCAGCCAAGCGCAGGTGGGGGCCAAAAACATTCAGTACTTC | CASSQAQVGAKNIQYF
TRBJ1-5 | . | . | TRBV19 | TGTGCCAGTAGTCTGGCGAGTCTAGGGAATCAGCCCCAGCATTTT | CASSLASLGNQPQHF
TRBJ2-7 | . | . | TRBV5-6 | TGTGCCAGCAGCGGGCCAATGTGGAACGAGCAGTACTTC | CASSGPMWNEQYF
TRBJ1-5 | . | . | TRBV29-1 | TGCAGCGTTGAGGGGGGGGCTAGGAGCAATCAGCCCCAGCATTTT | CSVEGGARSNQPQHF
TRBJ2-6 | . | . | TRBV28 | TGTGCCAGCAGTTGGGACCATGTCTCTGGGGCCAACGTCCTGACTTTC | CASSWDHVSGANVLTF
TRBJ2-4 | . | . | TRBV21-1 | TGTGCCAGCAGCCCTAATTGGGGGCGTCTAGCCAAAAACATTCAGTACTTC | CASSPNWGRLAKNIQYF
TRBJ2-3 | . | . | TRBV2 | TGTGCCAGCAGTGTGGAACAGGGACCCCGCACAGATACGCAGTATTTT | CASSVEQGPRTDTQYF
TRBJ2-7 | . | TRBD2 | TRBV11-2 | TGTGCCAGCAGCTTAGCTGGCGGGAGGGCAGGCTACGAGCAGTACTTC | CASSLAGGRAGYEQYF
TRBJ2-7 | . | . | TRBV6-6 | TGTGCCAGCAGTTACTCGATTGGTCCCTACGAGCAGTACTTC | CASSYSIGPYEQYF
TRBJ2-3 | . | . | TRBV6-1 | TGTGCCAGCAGTGAAGGGTTGAGGGGTGATACGCAGTATTTT | CASSEGLRGDTQYF
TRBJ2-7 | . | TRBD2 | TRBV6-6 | TGTGCCAGCAGTGGAGCGGGAGAGGTCTACGAGCAGTACTTC | CASSGAGEVYEQYF
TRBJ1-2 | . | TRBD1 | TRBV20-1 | TGCAGTGCCTGGACAGGGGGTGGCTACACCTTC | CSAWTGGGYTF